Only one count was recorded for the clone carrying this T cell receptor (beta chain). For CDR3 and TCR beta VDJ profiling, genomic DNA was the template used. Each CDR3 protein gets one entry after TCRdb re-called the reads with MiXCR. The data contain some 150,000 distinct CDR3 sequences, roughly two fifths of them singletons. The CDR3 has 14 residues. Germline V gene sequence: CDR1 SEHNR, CDR2 FQNEAQ (reference sequence). The V end lost 5 bases, the J end lost 4 bases, and 14 bases lay between the germline ends. The sample originates from a study of CD8+CD57+ T cells in acquired aplastic anemia. The wider study: In CD4+ cells, healthy donors produced an average of about 10 million reads.

The TCR was taken from a human donor in good health, serving as a control. Input material: sorted CD4+, CD8+, or CD8+CD57+ T cells (not recorded which) from PBMCs. The genes are TRBV7-9 and TRBJ1-2; no reliable D call. The DNA for the CDR3 is TGTGCCAGCAGCAATACCGAGGGAGGCTATGGCTACACCTTC. It encodes CASSNTEGGYGYTF. The full variable domain, completed using reference TRBV7-9 and TRBJ1-2, is DTGVSQNPRHKITKRGQNVTFRCDPISEHNRLYWYRQTLGQGPEFLTYFQNEAQLEKSRLLSDRFSAERPKGSFSTLEIQRTEQGDSAMYLCASSNTEGGYGYTFGSGTRLTVV.